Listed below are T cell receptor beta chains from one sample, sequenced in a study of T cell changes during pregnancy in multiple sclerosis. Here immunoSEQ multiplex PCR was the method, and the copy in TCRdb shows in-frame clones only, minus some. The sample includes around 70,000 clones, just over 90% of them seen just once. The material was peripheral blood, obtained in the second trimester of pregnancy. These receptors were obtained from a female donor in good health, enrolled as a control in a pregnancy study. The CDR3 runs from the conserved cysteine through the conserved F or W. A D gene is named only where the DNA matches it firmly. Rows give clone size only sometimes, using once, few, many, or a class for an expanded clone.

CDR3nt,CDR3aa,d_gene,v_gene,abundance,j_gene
TGCGCCAGCAGCCAAGATGTGACAGGGGGCAGGTACGAGCAGTACTTC,CASSQDVTGGRYEQYF,TRBD1,TRBV4-1,few,TRBJ2-7
TGTGCCAGCAGCTTCCCCGCTGAAGCTTTCTTT,CASSFPAEAFF,NA,TRBV2,few,TRBJ1-1
TGTGCCAGCAGCCCGACGACAGAGCTTGACTACAATGAGCAGTTCTTC,CASSPTTELDYNEQFF,NA,TRBV7-8,NA,TRBJ2-1
TGTGCCGCACAAGGACAGACGAACACTGAAGCTTTCTTT,CAAQGQTNTEAFF,NA,TRBV10-3,few,TRBJ1-1
TGTGCCAGCAGTTCACTAGCGGGGGGCCGTTTTGAGCAGTTCTTC,CASSSLAGGRFEQFF,TRBD2,TRBV28,once,TRBJ2-1
TGTGCCGCACGGAGGGGAGGAGGCGGCTACACCTTC,CAARRGGGGYTF,NA,TRBV19,NA,TRBJ1-2
TGTGCCAGCAGCTCAGAGGACTTTCTCGCCCAGTACTTC,CASSSEDFLAQYF,NA,TRBV11-1,NA,TRBJ2-5
TGTGCCAGCAGCTTAAACCTTAGGCTAGCTTCCGGGGAGCTGTTTTTT,CASSLNLRLASGELFF,NA,TRBV7-3,NA,TRBJ2-2
TGTGCCAGCAGGGAGACAGGGATGAAAAACATTCAGTACTTC,CASRETGMKNIQYF,TRBD1,TRBV6-1,NA,TRBJ2-4
TGTGCCAGCAGCGGCCAGGAAGGCTACACCTTC,CASSGQEGYTF,NA,TRBV9,NA,TRBJ1-2
TGTGCCAGCAGTCTTGAGGGGGCTCAGCCCCAGCATTTT,CASSLEGAQPQHF,TRBD1,TRBV2,NA,TRBJ1-5
TGTGCCAGCAGCACCCCCCGGGACAGGGGGCGTTTCGAGCAGTACTTC,CASSTPRDRGRFEQYF,TRBD1,TRBV11-2,NA,TRBJ2-7
TGCAGCGTTGAGAGTCAGTTGGGCGGAGGCTACAATGAGCAGTTCTTC,CSVESQLGGGYNEQFF,NA,TRBV29-1,NA,TRBJ2-1
TGTGCCAGCAGCCCCGGAGCGGGTAGCAATCAGCCCCAGCATTTT,CASSPGAGSNQPQHF,NA,TRBV7-8,NA,TRBJ1-5
TGTGCCAGCAGTCCGCGGGGGGCCCTGTATACGCAGTATTTT,CASSPRGALYTQYF,TRBD2,TRBV27,NA,TRBJ2-3
TGCGCCAGCAGCCAAGGATCAGTAAAAACGGGGGGAAACACCATATATTTT,CASSQGSVKTGGNTIYF,NA,TRBV4-1,NA,TRBJ1-3
TGTGCCAGCAAACTCCAAGGCGGCTATGGCTACACCTTC,CASKLQGGYGYTF,NA,TRBV28,NA,TRBJ1-2
TGCGCCAGCAGCCAAGAAGGGGGCGATGAGCAGTTCTTC,CASSQEGGDEQFF,TRBD1,TRBV4-3,NA,TRBJ2-1
TGTGCCAGCGGGAGGACTAATTCTAGGTACTTC,CASGRTNSRYF,NA,TRBV6-7,NA,TRBJ2-4
TGTGCCGTACGGACAGAATACTCTGGGGCCAACGTCCTGACTTTC,CAVRTEYSGANVLTF,NA,TRBV30,NA,TRBJ2-6
TGTGCCAGCAGTGAAGAGGCGCGGGGGGCCTACGAGCAGTACTTC,CASSEEARGAYEQYF,TRBD2,TRBV2,NA,TRBJ2-7
TGTGCCAGCAGCAAAGCCGCCAGGGTTAGTTACACCTTC,CASSKAARVSYTF,NA,TRBV21-1,NA,TRBJ1-2
TGTGCCAGCAGGAAAGCGGGGGGCATGGGGAATGAGCAGTTCTTC,CASRKAGGMGNEQFF,TRBD2,TRBV7-8,once,TRBJ2-1
TGTGCCAGCAGCTCCCCCGGTGGCGGGGAGCTGTTTTTT,CASSSPGGGELFF,NA,TRBV11-2,NA,TRBJ2-2
TGTGCCAGCAGTCGCTCGGGGGCTAGCGGGGCGCAAGAGACCCAGTACTTC,CASSRSGASGAQETQYF,TRBD2,TRBV25-1,NA,TRBJ2-5
TGCGCCAGCAGCCTTGACTACACCCAGGGGACCGGGGAGCTGTTTTTT,CASSLDYTQGTGELFF,NA,TRBV4-3,NA,TRBJ2-2
TGTGCCAGCAGCACCCGGGGAAGCCGGGTCGAGCAGTTCTTC,CASSTRGSRVEQFF,NA,TRBV9,NA,TRBJ2-1
TGTGCCAGCAGCTTGTCCGGGACAGATACGCAGTATTTT,CASSLSGTDTQYF,NA,TRBV5-8,NA,TRBJ2-3
TGTGCCAGCATCGGGGATCTAAATTCACCCCTCCACTTT,CASIGDLNSPLHF,NA,TRBV2,NA,TRBJ1-6
TGTGCCAGGGGCCGGGGGGTTAGGGACACTGAAGCTTTCTTT,CARGRGVRDTEAFF,NA,TRBV2,NA,TRBJ1-1
TGTGCCAGCAGCTGGGGGGAGGGCGGCCCGCGGTACTTC,CASSWGEGGPRYF,TRBD2,TRBV5-8,NA,TRBJ2-4
TGTGCCAGCAGCGATACAGGGGACCCAAATCAGCCCCAGCATTTT,CASSDTGDPNQPQHF,TRBD1,TRBV9,NA,TRBJ1-5
TGTGCCAGCACTAGCGGGAGTACAGATACGCAGTATTTT,CASTSGSTDTQYF,TRBD2,TRBV5-4,NA,TRBJ2-3
TGTGCCAGCAGCCCTAGACAGGCGGCAACTAATGAAAAACTGTTTTTT,CASSPRQAATNEKLFF,NA,TRBV7-9,NA,TRBJ1-4
TGTGCCAGCACCCCGGGACAGGGGCCCTACGAGCAGTACTTC,CASTPGQGPYEQYF,TRBD1,TRBV28,NA,TRBJ2-7
TGTGCCACCAGCAGAGAGGGACAGGGGCTGACTGAAGCTTTCTTT,CATSREGQGLTEAFF,TRBD1,TRBV15,NA,TRBJ1-1
TGTGCCAGCAGCTCCTCGGAGGGGGCTGGGATGAACACTGAAGCTTTCTTT,CASSSSEGAGMNTEAFF,TRBD1,TRBV7-9,NA,TRBJ1-1
TGTGCCAGCAGCCGCGGGGGCGGAATCCATGAAAAACTGTTTTTT,CASSRGGGIHEKLFF,NA,TRBV28,NA,TRBJ1-4
TGTGCCAGCAGCTTACAGGGGGCTAATGAAAAACTGTTTTTT,CASSLQGANEKLFF,TRBD1,TRBV5-8,NA,TRBJ1-4
TGTGCCATCAGTGAGTCGGGACACAACTACGAGCAGTACTTC,CAISESGHNYEQYF,NA,TRBV10-3,NA,TRBJ2-7
TGTGCCAGCAGTGAGGTAGCGGGGTTCTACAATGAGCAGTTCTTC,CASSEVAGFYNEQFF,TRBD2,TRBV6-4,NA,TRBJ2-1
TGCGCCAGCAGCCAAGCCGGAGAAGAGACCCAGTACTTC,CASSQAGEETQYF,NA,TRBV4-3,NA,TRBJ2-5
TGCGCCAGCAGCTCCGGACAGGTCCTCCACGAGCAGTACTTC,CASSSGQVLHEQYF,TRBD1,TRBV5-1,NA,TRBJ2-7
TGTGCCAGCAGCCAAGTGACAGGTCTCGTCGTCGCAGATACGCAGTATTTT,CASSQVTGLVVADTQYF,NA,TRBV14,NA,TRBJ2-3
TGTGCCACCAGCAGGGAAAATTACAGGGGAGGCTACGAGCAGTACTTC,CATSRENYRGGYEQYF,NA,TRBV15,NA,TRBJ2-7
TGTGCCAGCACTCAGTACTCTGGAAACACCATATATTTT,CASTQYSGNTIYF,NA,TRBV2,NA,TRBJ1-3
TGTGCCAGCAGCTGGGGAGGGGCGCGAACTGAAGCTTTCTTT,CASSWGGARTEAFF,NA,TRBV11-2,NA,TRBJ1-1